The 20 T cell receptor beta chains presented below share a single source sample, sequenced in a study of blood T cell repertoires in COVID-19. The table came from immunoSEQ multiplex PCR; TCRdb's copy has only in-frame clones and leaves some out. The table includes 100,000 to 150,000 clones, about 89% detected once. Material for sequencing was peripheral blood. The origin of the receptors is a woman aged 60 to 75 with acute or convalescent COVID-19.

The CDR3 here is CASSWDSLTDTQYF. Written as DNA, the CDR3 is TGCGCCAGCAGCTGGGACAGCCTCACAGATACGCAGTATTTT. The chain joins TRBV5-1 to TRBJ2-3; 7 positions agree with TRBD1. Looked up from germline, CDR1 is SGHRS and CDR2 is YFSETQ. The CDR3 covers 14 residues. The V segment lost 3 bases and the J segment 2 bases; nucleotides outside the gene matches: 3.

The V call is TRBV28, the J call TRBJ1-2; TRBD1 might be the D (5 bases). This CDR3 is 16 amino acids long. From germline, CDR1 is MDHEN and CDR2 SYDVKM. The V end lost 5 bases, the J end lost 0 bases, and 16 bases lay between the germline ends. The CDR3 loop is CASSPIRYRTNYGYTF. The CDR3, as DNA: TGTGCCAGCAGTCCGATACGTTACAGGACTAACTATGGCTACACCTTC.

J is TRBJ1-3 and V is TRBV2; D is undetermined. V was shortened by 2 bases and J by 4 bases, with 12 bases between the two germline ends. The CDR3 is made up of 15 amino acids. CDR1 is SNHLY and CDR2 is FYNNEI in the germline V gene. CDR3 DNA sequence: TGTGCCAGCAGTGAATCCCCGGGAAGGGGAAACACCATATATTTT. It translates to CASSESPGRGNTIYF.

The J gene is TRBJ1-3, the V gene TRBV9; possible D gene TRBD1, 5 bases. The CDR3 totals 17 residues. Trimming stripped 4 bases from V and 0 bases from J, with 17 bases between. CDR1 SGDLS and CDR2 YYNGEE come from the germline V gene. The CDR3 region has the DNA TGTGCCAGCAGCCCGGGGGGAGTCGATTACTCTGGAAACACCATATATTTT. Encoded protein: CASSPGGVDYSGNTIYF.

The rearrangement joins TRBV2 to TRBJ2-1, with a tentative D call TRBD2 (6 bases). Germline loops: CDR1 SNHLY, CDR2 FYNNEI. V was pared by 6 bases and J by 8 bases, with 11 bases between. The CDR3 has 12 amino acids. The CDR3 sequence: CASSSSGDEQFF. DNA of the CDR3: TGTGCCAGCAGCAGTAGCGGCGATGAGCAGTTCTTC.

This chain's CDR3 is CASSLPGTVNEQFF. CDR3 bases: TGTGCCAGCAGTTTACCCGGGACAGTCAATGAGCAGTTCTTC. The rearrangement uses TRBV27 and TRBJ2-1; TRBD1 matches 7 bases. Trimming removed 2 bases from V and 6 bases from J; junction bases left unmatched: 4. The germline V gene encodes CDR1 MNHEY and CDR2 SMNVEV (reference sequence). This CDR3 has 14 residues.

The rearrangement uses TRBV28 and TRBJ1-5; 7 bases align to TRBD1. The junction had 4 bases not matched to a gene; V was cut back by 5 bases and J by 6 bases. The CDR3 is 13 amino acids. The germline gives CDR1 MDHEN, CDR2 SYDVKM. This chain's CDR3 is CASSQGGSQPQHF. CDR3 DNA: TGTGCCAGCAGTCAAGGGGGCAGTCAGCCCCAGCATTTT.

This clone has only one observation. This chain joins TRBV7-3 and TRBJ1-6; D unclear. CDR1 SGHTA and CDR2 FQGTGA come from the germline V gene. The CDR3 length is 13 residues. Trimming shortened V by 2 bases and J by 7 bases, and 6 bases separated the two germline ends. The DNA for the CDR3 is TGTGCCAGCAGCTTACTCTTAAATTCACCCCTCCACTTT. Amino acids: CASSLLLNSPLHF.

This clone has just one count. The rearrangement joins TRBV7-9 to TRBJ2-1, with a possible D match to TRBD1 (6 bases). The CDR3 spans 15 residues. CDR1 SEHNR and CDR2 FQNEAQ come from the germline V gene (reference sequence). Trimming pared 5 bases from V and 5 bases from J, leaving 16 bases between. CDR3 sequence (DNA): TGTGCCAGCAGCCTAGGAAAGGACAGCGACAATGAGCAGTTCTTC. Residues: CASSLGKDSDNEQFF.

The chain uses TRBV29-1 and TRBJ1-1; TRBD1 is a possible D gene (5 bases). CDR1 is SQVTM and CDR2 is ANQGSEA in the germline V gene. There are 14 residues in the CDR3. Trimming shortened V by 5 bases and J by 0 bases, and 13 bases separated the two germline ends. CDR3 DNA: TGCAGCGTTCCAAATGGGGCGATGAACACTGAAGCTTTCTTT. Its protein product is CSVPNGAMNTEAFF.

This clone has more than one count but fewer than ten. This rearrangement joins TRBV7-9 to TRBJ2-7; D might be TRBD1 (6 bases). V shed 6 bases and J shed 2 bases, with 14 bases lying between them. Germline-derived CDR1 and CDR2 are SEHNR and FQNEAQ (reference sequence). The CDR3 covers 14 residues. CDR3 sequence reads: CASSSSKGAYEQYF. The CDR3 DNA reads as TGTGCCAGCAGTTCCAGCAAGGGGGCCTACGAGCAGTACTTC. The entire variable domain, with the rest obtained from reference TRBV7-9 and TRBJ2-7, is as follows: DTGVSQNPRHKITKRGQNVTFRCDPISEHNRLYWYRQTLGQGPEFLTYFQNEAQLEKSRLLSDRFSAERPKGSFSTLEIQRTEQGDSAMYLCASSSSKGAYEQYFGPGTRLTVT.

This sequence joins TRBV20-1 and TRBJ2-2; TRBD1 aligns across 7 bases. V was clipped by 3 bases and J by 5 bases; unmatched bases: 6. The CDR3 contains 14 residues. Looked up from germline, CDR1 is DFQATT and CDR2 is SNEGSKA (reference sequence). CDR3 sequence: CSASNRGRTGELFF. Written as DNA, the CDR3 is TGCAGTGCTAGTAACAGGGGAAGGACCGGGGAGCTGTTTTTT.

CDR3 loop: CASSFQGTNQPQHF. The CDR3 nucleotides read TGTGCCAGCAGCTTCCAGGGAACCAATCAGCCCCAGCATTTT. The chain employs TRBV5-6 and TRBJ1-5; tentatively, D is TRBD1 (5 bases). Trimming stripped 2 bases from V and 3 bases from J, with 9 bases between. CDR1 and CDR2 from the germline V gene are SGHDT and YYEEEE. The CDR3 spans 14 residues.

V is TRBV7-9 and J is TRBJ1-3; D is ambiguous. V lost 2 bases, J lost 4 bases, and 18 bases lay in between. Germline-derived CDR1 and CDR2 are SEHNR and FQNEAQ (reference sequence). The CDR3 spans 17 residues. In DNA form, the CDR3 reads TGTGCCAGCAGCTTAAAATTTTGGGAACCGGGAGGAAACACCATATATTTT. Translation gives CASSLKFWEPGGNTIYF.

The DNA of the CDR3 is TGTGCCAGCAGGGGCCCGGGAGGGAACATTCAGTACTTC. It specifies CASRGPGGNIQYF. The rearrangement uses TRBV28 and TRBJ2-4, with 8 bases aligning to TRBD2. After removal of 6 bases from V and 7 bases from J, the junction contained 5 bases not matched to a gene. There are 13 residues in the CDR3. Germline CDR1 reads MDHEN; CDR2 reads SYDVKM.

CDR3 amino acids: CASRGDYTDTQYF. The CDR3 DNA is TGTGCCAGCAGGGGGGACTACACAGATACGCAGTATTTT. The chain is built from TRBV12-3 or TRBV12-4 and TRBJ2-3; 7 bases agree with TRBD2. The CDR3 is 13 amino acids. V trimming: 6 bases; J trimming: 2 bases; junction bases outside the gene matches: 2.

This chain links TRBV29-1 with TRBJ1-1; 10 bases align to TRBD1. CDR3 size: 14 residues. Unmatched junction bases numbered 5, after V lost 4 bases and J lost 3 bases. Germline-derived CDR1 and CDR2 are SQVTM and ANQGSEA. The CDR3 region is CSVALGTGDTEAFF. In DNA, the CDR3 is TGCAGCGTTGCCCTCGGGACAGGGGACACTGAAGCTTTCTTT.

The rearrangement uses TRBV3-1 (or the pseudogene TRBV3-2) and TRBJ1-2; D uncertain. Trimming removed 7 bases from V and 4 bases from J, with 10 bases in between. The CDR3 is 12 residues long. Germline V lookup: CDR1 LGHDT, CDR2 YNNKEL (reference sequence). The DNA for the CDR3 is TGTGCCAGCAATTCGGGGTCCTATGGCTACACCTTC. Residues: CASNSGSYGYTF.

The CDR3 here is CASSLAGGREQYV. The DNA for the CDR3 is TGTGCCAGCAGCTTAGCGGGAGGGAGGGAGCAGTACGTC. This chain uses TRBV7-9 with TRBJ2-7, with 7 positions matching TRBD2. CDR1 is SEHNR and CDR2 is FQNEAQ in the germline V gene (reference sequence). The CDR3 length is 13 residues. After removal of 0 bases from V and 7 bases from J, the junction contained 3 bases not matched to a gene.

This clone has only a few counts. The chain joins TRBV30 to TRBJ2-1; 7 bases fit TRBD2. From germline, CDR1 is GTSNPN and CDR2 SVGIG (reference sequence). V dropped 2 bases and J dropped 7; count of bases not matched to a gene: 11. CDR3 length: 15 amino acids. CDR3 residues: CAWSRPPSGSNEQFF. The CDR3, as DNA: TGTGCCTGGAGTCGTCCCCCTAGCGGATCGAATGAGCAGTTCTTC.